What follows are 24 T cell receptor beta chains derived from one specimen sequenced in a study of cytomegalovirus exposure and HLA in healthy donors. Clones were read by immunoSEQ multiplex PCR, and TCRdb kept only the in-frame ones, dropping some. The table includes 90,000 or so clones, 85% detected once. The sample was PBMCs. These receptors originate from a man younger than 35 in good health and CMV-seropositive.

The rearrangement links TRBV18 to TRBJ2-7, with 12 positions matching TRBD2. CDR1 KGHSH and CDR2 LQKENI come from the germline V gene. CDR3 length: 16 residues. V dropped 3 bases and J dropped 4; count of bases not matched to a gene: 7. In DNA form, the CDR3 reads TGTGCCAGCTCACCCCTAGCGGGAGGGCCTCGATACGAGCAGTACGTC. Protein product: CASSPLAGGPRYEQYV.

This chain links TRBV15 with TRBJ1-4, with D possibly matching TRBD1 (6 bases). V dropped 5 bases and J dropped 6 bases, with 16 bases sitting between them. CDR3 length equals 15 residues. CDR1 and CDR2 (germline): LNHNV, YYDKDF (reference sequence). The CDR3, as DNA: TGTGCCACCAGCGCCAAACAGGGCGGGTATGAAAAACTGTTTTTT. Translating gives CATSAKQGGYEKLFF. The entire variable domain, with the rest obtained from reference TRBV15 and TRBJ1-4, is as follows: DAMVIQNPRYQVTQFGKPVTLSCSQTLNHNVMYWYQQKSSQAPKLLFHYYDKDFNNEADTPDNFQSRRPNTSFCFLDIRSPGLGDTAMYLCATSAKQGGYEKLFFGSGTQLSVL.

V usage is TRBV5-8 and J usage is TRBJ2-3, with 14 bases lining up with TRBD2. The CDR3 covers 18 residues. CDR1 and CDR2 from the germline V gene are SGHTS and YDEGEE. After removal of 3 bases from V and 5 bases from J, the junction contained 11 bases not matched to a gene. CDR3 region: CASSWGTSGSPEEDTQYF. As DNA, the CDR3 is TGTGCCAGCAGCTGGGGGACTAGCGGGAGCCCTGAGGAAGATACGCAGTATTTT. Drawing the rest from reference TRBV5-8 and TRBJ2-3, the complete variable domain is EAGVTQSPTHLIKTRGQQATLRCSPISGHTSVYWYQQALGLGLQFLLWYDEGEERNRGNFPPRFSGRQFPNYSSELNVNALELEDSALYLCASSWGTSGSPEEDTQYFGPGTRLTVL.

This chain joins TRBV6-6 and TRBJ1-1; no definite D call. The CDR3 covers 13 residues. The V end was cut by 4 bases, the J end by 1 base, with 7 bases between. Germline-derived CDR1 and CDR2 are MNHNY and SVGAGI (reference sequence). The chain's CDR3 is CASSFPGNTEAFF. In DNA, the CDR3 is TGTGCCAGCAGTTTCCCCGGGAACACTGAAGCTTTCTTT.

The chain has TRBV5-4 and TRBJ2-7; TRBD1 is a possible D gene (5 bases). The CDR3 is made up of 12 amino acids. V lost 4 bases and J lost 6, with 11 bases in between. The germline CDR1 and CDR2 sequences are SGHNT and YYREEE (reference sequence). The CDR3 coding sequence is TGTGCCAGCAGCCCAGGGTCCGGCGAGCAGTACTTC. This translates into CASSPGSGEQYF.

The rearrangement links TRBV9 to TRBJ2-1; tentatively, D is TRBD2 (5 bases). The CDR3 is 15 amino acids. From germline, CDR1 is SGDLS and CDR2 YYNGEE. Trimming stripped 0 bases from V and 0 bases from J, with 7 bases between. Here the CDR3 DNA reads TGTGCCAGCAGCGTAGCTCGGGGCTCCTACAATGAGCAGTTCTTC. Its protein product is CASSVARGSYNEQFF.

The V and J genes are TRBV6-5 and TRBJ2-7; 10 nucleotides match TRBD2. The ends lost 2 bases at V and 3 bases at J; junction bases unmatched: 4. Germline assignment: CDR1 MNHEY and CDR2 SVGAGI. The CDR3 is 15 amino acids. The CDR3 DNA is TGTGCCAGCAGTTACGGGGCTAGCGGGGGCTACGAGCAGTACTTC. Translation: CASSYGASGGYEQYF.

This clone appeared once. The chain combines TRBV6-1 with TRBJ2-7, with 7 bases aligning to TRBD2. The CDR3 is 14 residues long. The trim removed 2 bases at V and 9 bases at J, leaving 10 bases unmatched. Germline CDR1 is MNHNS and CDR2 is SASEGT. In DNA, the CDR3 is TGTGCCAGCAGTGAACCAATGACTAGCTTCGGGCAGTACGTC. This sequence encodes CASSEPMTSFGQYV.

The rearrangement joins TRBV15 to TRBJ1-4, with a tentative D call TRBD1 (6 bases). Germline-derived CDR1 and CDR2 are LNHNV and YYDKDF (reference sequence). Trimming took off 6 bases at V and 0 bases at J, with 11 bases between the two ends. The CDR3 has 15 amino acids. CDR3 in amino acids: CATSWTVATNEKLFF. DNA of the CDR3: TGTGCCACCAGTTGGACAGTTGCAACTAATGAAAAACTGTTTTTT.

In DNA form, the CDR3 reads TGTGCCACCCATAGACAGGGGGGGGTCTACGAGCAGTACTTC. It translates to CATHRQGGVYEQYF. The genes are TRBV7-2 and TRBJ2-7; 9 bases align to TRBD1. The CDR3 loop spans 14 amino acids. CDR1 is SGHTA, CDR2 FQGNSA, per germline. V shed 10 bases, J shed 3 bases, and the junction held 10 bases outside the gene matches.

J is TRBJ2-3 and V is TRBV20-1; D ambiguous. V gave up 7 bases and J gave up 5 bases, with 10 bases separating them. This CDR3 has 11 residues. Per the germline V gene, CDR1 is DFQATT and CDR2 is SNEGSKA (reference sequence). The CDR3 protein is CSGSRIDTQYF. The CDR3 nucleotides read TGCAGTGGAAGCCGTATAGATACGCAGTATTTT.

The rearrangement uses TRBV5-1 and TRBJ1-1; tentatively, D is TRBD1 (6 bases). V was pared by 4 bases and J by 4 bases, with 14 bases between. Germline-derived CDR1 and CDR2 are SGHRS and YFSETQ. The CDR3 is 14 residues long. CDR3 nucleotides: TGCGCCAGCAGCGAGGGGGATTGGGCCACTGAAGCTTTCTTT. It is translated as CASSEGDWATEAFF.

V usage is TRBV10-3 and J usage is TRBJ1-4; maybe TRBD1 (5 bases). The V end was cut by 0 bases, the J end by 7 bases, with 12 bases between. Germline values: CDR1 ENHRY, CDR2 SYGVKD. CDR3 size: 15 residues. The CDR3 DNA sequence: TGTGCCATCAGTGAGTCCCTGGGCCAGGGTGAAAAACTGTTTTTT. Translation gives CAISESLGQGEKLFF.

V and J are TRBV29-1 and TRBJ2-1; 14 nucleotides align to TRBD2. This CDR3 has 16 amino acids. Unmatched junction bases numbered 4, after V lost 6 bases and J lost 0 bases. From germline, CDR1 is SQVTM and CDR2 ANQGSEA. The chain's CDR3 is CSVGGTSGSSYNEQFF. The CDR3 coding sequence is TGCAGCGTCGGAGGGACTAGCGGGAGCTCCTACAATGAGCAGTTCTTC.

The V and J genes are TRBV6-1 and TRBJ1-1; TRBD1 agrees at 8 bases. V dropped 1 base and J dropped 1; count of bases not matched to a gene: 5. The length of the CDR3 is 16 residues. Germline CDR1 MNHNS, CDR2 SASEGT. CDR3: CASSEGTGFGNTEAFF. DNA of the CDR3: TGTGCCAGCAGTGAAGGGACAGGGTTTGGGAACACTGAAGCTTTCTTT.

The chain joins TRBV28 to TRBJ1-1; no clear D gene. Per the germline V gene, CDR1 is MDHEN and CDR2 is SYDVKM. Trimming removed 5 bases from V and 4 bases from J, with 5 bases in between. CDR3 length: 11 amino acids. This CDR3 reads CASSPSTEAFF. CDR3 nucleotides: TGTGCCAGCAGTCCCAGCACTGAAGCTTTCTTT.

The V gene is TRBV6-6, the J gene TRBJ2-3; D possibly corresponds to TRBD2 (5 bases). From germline, CDR1 is MNHNY and CDR2 SVGAGI (reference sequence). The V end was cut by 3 bases, the J end by 3 bases, with 16 bases between. The CDR3 has 16 residues. CDR3: CASSYLGGRVTDTQYF. The CDR3 DNA is TGTGCCAGCAGTTATCTGGGTGGGAGAGTGACAGATACGCAGTATTTT.

The chain combines TRBV19 with TRBJ1-2, with 9 bases matching TRBD1. V was clipped by 5 bases and J by 0 bases; unmatched bases: 10. Germline loops: CDR1 LNHDA, CDR2 SQIVND (reference sequence). This CDR3 contains 17 residues. The CDR3 nucleotides read TGTGCCAGTAGTGTGGGACAGGGATCTTCTGCTAACTATGGCTACACCTTC. Translating it yields CASSVGQGSSANYGYTF.

The CDR3: CASSHHTDTQYF. In DNA, the CDR3 is TGTGCCAGCAGTCATCACACAGATACGCAGTATTTT. The chain couples TRBV27 to TRBJ2-3; D ambiguous. Germline CDR1 and CDR2: MNHEY and SMNVEV (reference sequence). This CDR3 has 12 residues. V was cut by 5 bases and J by 2 bases, with 5 bases left in between.

The chain combines TRBV19 with TRBJ2-5; the D gene is possibly TRBD1 (6 bases). This CDR3 contains 13 residues. V was clipped by 8 bases and J by 4 bases, with 14 bases between them. Looked up from germline, CDR1 is LNHDA and CDR2 is SQIVND (reference sequence). CDR3: CASSQGRGETQYF. The CDR3 region has the DNA TGTGCCAGTTCACAGGGACGAGGAGAGACCCAGTACTTC.

J is TRBJ1-5 and V is TRBV6-1; no firm D call. This CDR3 spans 14 amino acids. Germline V lookup: CDR1 MNHNS, CDR2 SASEGT. The V and J ends lost 1 base and 0 bases respectively, with 4 bases between them. CDR3 bases: TGTGCCAGCAGTGAAGTACATAGCAATCAGCCCCAGCATTTT. This encodes CASSEVHSNQPQHF.

This chain connects TRBV2 to TRBJ1-3; 9 positions agree with TRBD1. The CDR3 runs to 15 residues. The germline CDR1 and CDR2 sequences are SNHLY and FYNNEI. Losses at the gene ends were 7 bases for V and 4 bases for J; bases not matched to a gene: 8. DNA for the CDR3: TGTGCCAGCACTCCGGGACAGGGAAGGGGAAACACCATATATTTT. Translated: CASTPGQGRGNTIYF.

The chain employs TRBV5-4 and TRBJ2-5; 12 bases fit TRBD2. CDR1 is SGHNT and CDR2 is YYREEE in the germline V gene (reference sequence). This CDR3 region has 16 residues. The junction had 8 bases not matched to a gene; V was cut back by 4 bases and J by 4 bases. Here the CDR3 reads CASSPGLAGFIETQYF. For the CDR3, the DNA is TGTGCCAGCAGCCCGGGACTAGCGGGTTTCATAGAGACCCAGTACTTC.

This chain uses TRBV28 with TRBJ1-5; TRBD1 is a possible D gene (5 bases). Germline lookup yields CDR1 MDHEN and CDR2 SYDVKM. The CDR3 is made up of 14 amino acids. V lost 6 bases and J lost 7, with 16 bases in between. The CDR3 region is CASRRDGGTQPQHF. Written as DNA, the CDR3 is TGTGCCAGCAGGAGAGATGGGGGGACCCAGCCCCAGCATTTT.